This TCR beta chain comes out of a study of blood T cell repertoires in COVID-19. On the study more broadly: The United States, Italy and Spain supplied acute and convalescent COVID-19 samples.

Per the study methods: Estimation of nucleated cell counts relied on the amplification of reference gene primers. Method: immunoSEQ multiplex PCR; TCRdb's copy keeps in-frame clones and lacks some. That table furnishes V, J and clone size, whereas the DNA furnished D and trimming. Of 95,000 to 110,000 clones in the sample, 70% to 90% were seen once. This CDR3 comprises 14 residues. CDR1 is LNHDA and CDR2 is SQIVND in the germline V gene (reference sequence). V lost 3 bases and J lost 10; bases outside the gene matches: 5. This sequence was found in a man in his fifties or sixties in a cohort sampled during active COVID-19. The chain joins TRBV19 to TRBJ1-4; 10 nucleotides agree with TRBD1. The sequencing sample was made of peripheral blood. The CDR3 bases are TGTGCCAGTAGTATCGACAGGGGGCTTGCAAAACTGTTTTTT. As protein: CASSIDRGLAKLFF.